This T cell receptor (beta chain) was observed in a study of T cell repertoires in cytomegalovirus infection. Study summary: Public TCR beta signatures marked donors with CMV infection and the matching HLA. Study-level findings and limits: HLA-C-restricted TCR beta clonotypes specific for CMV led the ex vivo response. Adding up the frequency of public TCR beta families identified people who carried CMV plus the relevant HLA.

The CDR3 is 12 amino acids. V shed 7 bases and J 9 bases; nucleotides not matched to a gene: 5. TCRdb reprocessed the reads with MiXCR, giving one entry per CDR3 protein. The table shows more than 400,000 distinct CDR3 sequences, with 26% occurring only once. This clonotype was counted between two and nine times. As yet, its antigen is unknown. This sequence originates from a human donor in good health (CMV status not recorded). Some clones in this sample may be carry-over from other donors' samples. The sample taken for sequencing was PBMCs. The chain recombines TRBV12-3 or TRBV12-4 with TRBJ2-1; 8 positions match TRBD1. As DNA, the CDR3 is TGTGCCAGCACCGACAGGGGTAGTGAGCAGTTCTTC. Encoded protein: CASTDRGSEQFF.